The next 21 T cell receptor beta chains were all read from a single sample in a study of T-cell reconstitution after alpha-beta-depleted transplantation in children. Antigen specificity for these receptors is unknown. The study, taken as a whole, reports: Newly made T cells mostly supplied T-cell counts and diversity one year after transplant.

This sample's TCRbeta library carried unique molecular identifier barcodes. TCRdb independently ran MiXCR on the PCR reads; one entry per CDR3 protein. The data show approximately 300,000 distinct CDR3 sequences, just over 7.5% seen once. The input for sequencing was peripheral blood, taken 360 days after TCRalphabeta/CD19-depleted stem cell transplant. These receptors all stem from a female patient between 2 and 15 years old who had a stem cell transplant for Fanconi anemia, so the T cells may come from the graft donor.

At least ten counts were recorded for this clonotype. The genes are TRBV25-1 and TRBJ2-1, with 10 nucleotides matching TRBD2. Losses at the gene ends were 1 base for V and 8 bases for J; bases not matched to a gene: 14. This CDR3 spans 18 amino acids. In germline, CDR1 is MGHDK, CDR2 SYGVNS. The CDR3 protein is CASSEFLAGDAFAYEQFF. The CDR3 DNA sequence: TGTGCCAGCAGTGAATTTCTAGCGGGAGATGCATTCGCATATGAGCAGTTCTTC. Together with reference TRBV25-1 and TRBJ2-1, the CDR3 gives the full variable domain: EADIYQTPRYLVIGTGKKITLECSQTMGHDKMYWYQQDPGMELHLIHYSYGVNSTEKGDLSSESTVSRIRTEHFPLTLESARPSHTSQYLCASSEFLAGDAFAYEQFFGPGTRLTVL.

This rearrangement joins TRBV20-1 to TRBJ2-1; TRBD2 matches 7 bases. The junction had 15 bases not matched to a gene; V was cut back by 5 bases and J by 5 bases. There are 16 residues in the CDR3. CDR1 and CDR2 from the germline V gene are DFQATT and SNEGSKA (reference sequence). The CDR3 coding sequence is TGCAGTGCTGGGATGACTAGCCCTTGGAGAAACAATGAGCAGTTCTTC. This encodes CSAGMTSPWRNNEQFF.

The V call is TRBV24-1, the J call TRBJ1-1; tentative D call: TRBD1 (6 bases). Trimming pared 4 bases from V and 11 bases from J, leaving 10 bases between. The CDR3 runs to 11 residues. Germline loops: CDR1 KGHDR, CDR2 SFDVKD. The CDR3 bases are TGTGCCACCAGTGAAACAGGGAAGGCTTTCTTT. It yields the protein CATSETGKAFF.

CDR3 sequence (DNA): TGCGCCAGCAACCGTAACAGGGACGAAGCTTTCTTT. This gives the protein CASNRNRDEAFF. V gene TRBV5-1 combines with J gene TRBJ1-1; maybe TRBD1 (6 bases). This CDR3 is built from 12 residues. Germline CDR1 reads SGHRS; CDR2 reads YFSETQ. V lost 6 bases and J 8 bases, leaving 14 bases between the germline ends.

This clonotype was counted ten times or more. V gene TRBV4-1 combines with J gene TRBJ2-7; D remains ambiguous. Looked up from germline, CDR1 is MGHRA and CDR2 is YSYEKL. V gave up 1 base and J gave up 0 bases, with 7 bases separating them. The length of the CDR3 is 14 residues. CDR3 loop: CASSQVETSYEQYV. CDR3 nucleotides: TGCGCCAGCAGCCAAGTGGAGACCTCCTACGAGCAGTACGTC.

There are a few counts of this clonotype. The V and J genes are TRBV7-2 and TRBJ2-7, with D unresolved. There are 13 residues in the CDR3. Germline CDR1 is SGHTA and CDR2 is FQGNSA. The V gene lost 5 bases and the J gene lost 1 base, with 9 bases spanning the gap. CDR3 sequence: CASSLHPSYEQYV. CDR3 nucleotide sequence: TGTGCCAGCAGCCTGCACCCGTCCTACGAGCAGTACGTC.

This chain uses TRBV11-2 with TRBJ2-1, with 7 positions matching TRBD1. From germline, CDR1 is SGHAT and CDR2 FQNNGV. The junction had 5 bases not matched to a gene; V was cut back by 1 base and J by 5 bases. CDR3 length: 15 amino acids. For the CDR3, the DNA is TGTGCCAGCAGCTTAGCCGGGACAGAAAACAATGAGCAGTTCTTC. Residues: CASSLAGTENNEQFF.

This clonotype was seen repeatedly, ten times or more. The J gene is TRBJ2-7, the V gene TRBV20-1, with D unclear. V dropped 3 bases and J dropped 7 bases, with 10 bases sitting between them. Per the germline V gene, CDR1 is DFQATT and CDR2 is SNEGSKA (reference sequence). CDR3 length: 11 amino acids. The CDR3 nucleotides are TGCAGTGCTAGCCAAGAAGCGGAGCAGTACTTC. Its protein is CSASQEAEQYF.

Ten or more counts support this clonotype. J is TRBJ2-7 and V is TRBV7-2; D may be TRBD1 (5 bases). Trimming took 6 bases from V and 2 from J, leaving 20 bases between them. The CDR3 runs to 16 residues. Germline V gene lookup returns CDR1 SGHTA and CDR2 FQGNSA. CDR3 in DNA: TGTGCCAGCAGTTCACTCCCTAGGGGCCGCACCTACGAGCAGTACTTC. It specifies CASSSLPRGRTYEQYF.

This clonotype was seen many times. This chain links TRBV6-4 with TRBJ2-3; 7 nucleotides align to TRBD2. This CDR3 comprises 14 residues. Germline assignment: CDR1 MRHNA and CDR2 SNTAGT. Trimming took 2 bases from V and 1 from J; bases not matched to a gene: 0. The CDR3 sequence: CASSDAGGTDTQYF. The CDR3 DNA reads TGTGCCAGCAGTGACGCGGGGGGCACAGATACGCAGTATTTT.

In its sample, this clonotype was seen many times. This chain uses TRBV28 with TRBJ1-6, with a tentative D call TRBD1 (5 bases). The V gene's germline CDR1 is MDHEN and CDR2 SYDVKM. V was pared by 5 bases and J by 4 bases, with 15 bases between. The CDR3 is 16 amino acids. CDR3 DNA: TGTGCCAGCAGTATACCGACAGCGACATATAATTCACCCCTCCACTTT. Translated, it gives CASSIPTATYNSPLHF.

This clonotype was recorded many times. The gene calls are TRBV12-3 or TRBV12-4 and TRBJ2-5; the D is unclear. The V gene lost 3 bases and the J gene lost 5 bases, with 4 bases spanning the gap. The CDR3 has 11 residues. The CDR3 sequence: CASSFGETQYF. The CDR3 DNA is TGTGCCAGCAGTTTCGGGGAGACCCAGTACTTC.

This clonotype was seen a few times. In DNA form, the CDR3 reads TGTGCCAGCAGCGCCTTAAACAGGGACGGCACAGATACGCAGTATTTT. It yields the protein CASSALNRDGTDTQYF. This chain uses TRBV11-1 with TRBJ2-3; a weak D match, TRBD1 (6 bases). CDR3 size: 16 residues. The germline CDR1 and CDR2 sequences are SGHAT and FQDESV (reference sequence). Trimming cost V 5 bases and J 1 base, with 16 bases left between them.

This clonotype was seen ten or more times. The chain is built from TRBV25-1 and TRBJ2-5; D gene uncertain. V lost 3 bases, J lost 1 base, and 12 bases lay in between. The CDR3 sequence is 15 residues long. Germline values: CDR1 MGHDK, CDR2 SYGVNS. In nucleotides, the CDR3 is TGTGCCAGCAGTGACCTCCACACGGCCCAAGAGACCCAGTACTTC. The encoded protein is CASSDLHTAQETQYF.

CDR3 bases: TGTGCCTGGAGCAAGGACAGGGACTCACCCCTCCACTTT. Translating it yields CAWSKDRDSPLHF. The V call is TRBV30, the J call TRBJ1-6, with 8 bases that match TRBD1. There are 13 residues in the CDR3. Germline V gives CDR1 GTSNPN, CDR2 SVGIG (reference sequence). The V segment lost 3 bases and the J segment 10 bases; nucleotides outside the gene matches: 5.

This clonotype was recorded at least ten times. The J gene is TRBJ1-3, the V gene TRBV5-1; D remains ambiguous. Germline values: CDR1 SGHRS, CDR2 YFSETQ. The CDR3 loop spans 12 amino acids. V lost 0 bases, J lost 4 bases, and 2 bases lay in between. The CDR3 bases are TGCGCCAGCAGCTTGGAAGGAAACACCATATATTTT. This translates into CASSLEGNTIYF.

This clonotype was seen ten or more times. The chain joins TRBV28 to TRBJ1-4; TRBD1 matches at 10 bases. Trimming at V came to 2 bases and at J to 8 bases, leaving 2 bases not matched to a gene. Per the germline V gene, CDR1 is MDHEN and CDR2 is SYDVKM. The CDR3 loop spans 14 amino acids. The CDR3 sequence is CASSLPTGGEKLFF. CDR3 DNA: TGTGCCAGCAGTTTACCGACAGGGGGCGAAAAACTGTTTTTT.

At least ten counts were recorded for this clonotype. The J gene is TRBJ2-1, the V gene TRBV6-2 or TRBV6-3; 7 bases agree with TRBD1. The CDR3 covers 15 residues. CDR1 is MNHEY, CDR2 SVGEGT, per germline. After removal of 1 base from V and 0 bases from J, the junction contained 0 bases not matched to a gene. The CDR3 is CASSYWDSSYNEQFF. CDR3 in DNA: TGTGCCAGCAGTTACTGGGACAGCTCCTACAATGAGCAGTTCTTC.

As concerns this clonotype: This clone may be a read error of a much larger clone one base away. The chain recombines TRBV24-1 with TRBJ2-1, with 11 bases matching TRBD1. The CDR3 is 17 residues long. Germline CDR1 is KGHDR and CDR2 is SFDVKD. For the CDR3, the DNA is TGTGCCACCAGTGATTTTAGGACAGGGGGCGCCTACAATGAGCGGTTCTTC. Translated, it gives CATSDFRTGGAYNERFF.

This clonotype was observed many times. V and J are TRBV28 and TRBJ2-7; D is undetermined. Germline loops: CDR1 MDHEN, CDR2 SYDVKM. V shed 6 bases and J shed 3 bases, with 15 bases lying between them. The CDR3 totals 14 residues. The CDR3 reads CASSPGLLVYEQYF. CDR3 sequence (DNA): TGTGCCAGCAGCCCCGGCCTTCTAGTCTACGAGCAGTACTTC.

The rearrangement links TRBV5-6 to TRBJ2-1; no clear D. Germline CDR1 SGHDT, CDR2 YYEEEE. The CDR3 is 15 residues long. Trimming pared 4 bases from V and 0 bases from J, leaving 11 bases between. The CDR3 loop reads CASSRGPFSYNEQFF. The CDR3 coding sequence is TGTGCCAGCAGCCGAGGTCCCTTCTCCTACAATGAGCAGTTCTTC.